This is a list of T cell receptor beta chains from one sample in a study of blood T cells in healthy people across ages. TCRdb called the 5' RACE reads again in MiXCR, with one record for every CDR3 protein. The sample lists about 1.1 million distinct CDR3 sequences; under 40% were seen once. Sequencing was performed on blood. The receptors were gathered from a young man in good health. Both conserved end residues are part of each CDR3. The order of the fields is clone size, D gene, V gene, J gene, CDR3 DNA, CDR3 protein. A D gene is named only where the DNA matches it firmly. Clone size, where shown, is once, few, many, or a class for clones that have expanded.

abundance: -
d_gene: TRBD1
v_gene: TRBV5-1
j_gene: TRBJ2-7
CDR3nt: TGCGCCAGCAGCGGTCGGGACAGGGACTACGAGCAGTACTTC
CDR3aa: CASSGRDRDYEQYF

abundance: -
d_gene: TRBD2
v_gene: TRBV3-1
j_gene: TRBJ2-1
CDR3nt: TGTGCCAGCAGCCAAGTATCCGGGCGGGGGGGCCTTAATGAGCAGTTCTTC
CDR3aa: CASSQVSGRGGLNEQFF

abundance: -
d_gene: -
v_gene: TRBV29-1
j_gene: TRBJ2-1
CDR3nt: TGCAGCGTTGAAGATAGAGAGGACAATGAGCAGTTCTTC
CDR3aa: CSVEDREDNEQFF

abundance: once
d_gene: TRBD1
v_gene: TRBV29-1
j_gene: TRBJ2-7
CDR3nt: TGCAGCGTTGAACCGCTGGACAGGGGGAATGAGCAGTACTTC
CDR3aa: CSVEPLDRGNEQYF

abundance: -
d_gene: -
v_gene: TRBV5-1
j_gene: TRBJ2-5
CDR3nt: TGCGCCAGCAGCTTGATTCAGGGAGCATGGGAGACCCAGTACTTC
CDR3aa: CASSLIQGAWETQYF

abundance: -
d_gene: TRBD1
v_gene: TRBV29-1
j_gene: TRBJ1-2
CDR3nt: TGCAGCGTTGATGGGGGGACAGGGTTCCATGGCTACACCTTC
CDR3aa: CSVDGGTGFHGYTF

abundance: few
d_gene: TRBD1
v_gene: TRBV6-2/TRBV6-3
j_gene: TRBJ1-2
CDR3nt: TGTGCCAGCAGTATCGGGACAGGACCTAACTATGGCTACACCTTC
CDR3aa: CASSIGTGPNYGYTF

abundance: -
d_gene: -
v_gene: TRBV20-1
j_gene: TRBJ2-3
CDR3nt: TGCAGTGCTGTCGGGGGAGAGGGCACAGATACGCAGTATTTT
CDR3aa: CSAVGGEGTDTQYF

abundance: -
d_gene: -
v_gene: TRBV13
j_gene: TRBJ1-1
CDR3nt: TGTGCCAGCAGCTTCGGGGGACCCCGGACGAACACTGAAGCTTTCTTT
CDR3aa: CASSFGGPRTNTEAFF

abundance: few
d_gene: -
v_gene: TRBV4-2
j_gene: TRBJ1-1
CDR3nt: TGTGCCAGCAGCCAATTCAGGTTGAACACTGAAGCTTTCTTT
CDR3aa: CASSQFRLNTEAFF

abundance: -
d_gene: TRBD1
v_gene: TRBV10-3
j_gene: TRBJ2-7
CDR3nt: TGTGCCATCAGTGAGTGGGACAGGGCCTACGAGCAGTACTTC
CDR3aa: CAISEWDRAYEQYF

abundance: -
d_gene: TRBD1
v_gene: TRBV29-1
j_gene: TRBJ2-2
CDR3nt: TGCAGCGCCCAACAGGGGGCCGGGGAGCTGTTTTTT
CDR3aa: CSAQQGAGELFF

abundance: few
d_gene: -
v_gene: TRBV7-2
j_gene: TRBJ2-7
CDR3nt: TGTGCCAGCAGCCGTACAGGGCCAGGGCCCTACGAGCAGTACTTC
CDR3aa: CASSRTGPGPYEQYF

abundance: -
d_gene: -
v_gene: TRBV13
j_gene: TRBJ2-1
CDR3nt: TGTGCCAGCATCTTAGTGGGCGGAAACAATGAGCAGTTCTTC
CDR3aa: CASILVGGNNEQFF

abundance: -
d_gene: -
v_gene: TRBV30
j_gene: TRBJ2-5
CDR3nt: TGTGCCTGGAGTGAAGTTAGTGGCCCACGGGAGACCCAGTACTTC
CDR3aa: CAWSEVSGPRETQYF

abundance: -
d_gene: -
v_gene: TRBV7-3
j_gene: TRBJ2-1
CDR3nt: TGTGCCAGCAGCTTAATTTCAGGGATAAGCTCCTACAATGAGCAGTTCTTC
CDR3aa: CASSLISGISSYNEQFF

abundance: many
d_gene: -
v_gene: TRBV7-2
j_gene: TRBJ2-3
CDR3nt: TGTGCCAGCAGCTTATTTGCCCTTGGCGCCACAGATACGCAGTATTTT
CDR3aa: CASSLFALGATDTQYF

abundance: -
d_gene: -
v_gene: TRBV7-2
j_gene: TRBJ1-1
CDR3nt: TGTGCCAGCAGCTTAGCCAACATTAACAGGGCCACTGAAGCTTTCTTT
CDR3aa: CASSLANINRATEAFF

abundance: -
d_gene: TRBD2
v_gene: TRBV6-2/TRBV6-3
j_gene: TRBJ2-7
CDR3nt: TGTGCCAGCAGCCCGGGGACTAGCGGGATGTACAATGAGCAGTACTTC
CDR3aa: CASSPGTSGMYNEQYF

abundance: -
d_gene: -
v_gene: TRBV18
j_gene: TRBJ1-5
CDR3nt: TGTGCCAGCTTACTCGGACCGCGCAACAATCAGCCCCAGCATTTT
CDR3aa: CASLLGPRNNQPQHF

abundance: -
d_gene: -
v_gene: TRBV6-5
j_gene: TRBJ2-3
CDR3nt: TGTGCCAGCACCATTCTTGGCACAGATACGCAGTATTTT
CDR3aa: CASTILGTDTQYF

abundance: -
d_gene: TRBD2
v_gene: TRBV4-1
j_gene: TRBJ2-1
CDR3nt: TGCGCCAGCAAACAACCCGGGACTAGCGGGTACAATGAGCAGTTCTTC
CDR3aa: CASKQPGTSGYNEQFF

abundance: many
d_gene: -
v_gene: TRBV3-1
j_gene: TRBJ1-2
CDR3nt: TGTGCCAGCAGCCAAGACGGGGGGATCTATGGCTACACCTTC
CDR3aa: CASSQDGGIYGYTF

abundance: -
d_gene: -
v_gene: TRBV7-9
j_gene: TRBJ1-2
CDR3nt: TGTGCCAGCAGCTTAGCGGGCCACCCGAGCTATGGCTACACCTTC
CDR3aa: CASSLAGHPSYGYTF

abundance: -
d_gene: -
v_gene: TRBV13
j_gene: TRBJ1-4
CDR3nt: TGTGCCAGCAGCCGGACCGGGATGGGGGAAAAACTGTTTTTT
CDR3aa: CASSRTGMGEKLFF

abundance: many
d_gene: TRBD1
v_gene: TRBV12-3/TRBV12-4
j_gene: TRBJ1-2
CDR3nt: TGTGCCAGCACCGGGACAGCTTATGGCTACACCTTC
CDR3aa: CASTGTAYGYTF

abundance: -
d_gene: -
v_gene: TRBV9
j_gene: TRBJ2-7
CDR3nt: TGTGCCAGCAGCGTAGCCGGGCACAATGAGCAGTACTTC
CDR3aa: CASSVAGHNEQYF

abundance: -
d_gene: -
v_gene: TRBV6-2/TRBV6-3
j_gene: TRBJ2-7
CDR3nt: TGTGCCAGCAGTTACGTGAGGGAGCAGTACTTC
CDR3aa: CASSYVREQYF

abundance: -
d_gene: -
v_gene: TRBV7-3
j_gene: TRBJ1-1
CDR3nt: TGTGCCAGCAGCAACGGGGAGACTGAAGCTTTCTTT
CDR3aa: CASSNGETEAFF

abundance: once
d_gene: TRBD1
v_gene: TRBV5-1
j_gene: TRBJ1-4
CDR3nt: TGCGCCAGCAGCTTGCCCACAGGGGTAGGTGAAGAAAAACTGTTTTTT
CDR3aa: CASSLPTGVGEEKLFF

abundance: -
d_gene: -
v_gene: TRBV4-3
j_gene: TRBJ2-1
CDR3nt: TGCGCCAGCAGCCAAGGGTCCCGAGAGCAGTTCTTC
CDR3aa: CASSQGSREQFF

abundance: once
d_gene: TRBD1
v_gene: TRBV12-5
j_gene: TRBJ1-1
CDR3nt: TGTGCTAGAAATACCCGGACAGGGGGCACTGAAGCTTTCTTT
CDR3aa: CARNTRTGGTEAFF

abundance: few
d_gene: -
v_gene: TRBV12-3/TRBV12-4
j_gene: TRBJ2-3
CDR3nt: TGTGCCAGCACCCCCTCGGGTACGCAGTATTTT
CDR3aa: CASTPSGTQYF

abundance: -
d_gene: -
v_gene: TRBV6-2/TRBV6-3
j_gene: TRBJ2-7
CDR3nt: TGTGCCAGCGGCGTTCGCGGATATTCCTACGAGCAGTACTTC
CDR3aa: CASGVRGYSYEQYF

abundance: -
d_gene: -
v_gene: TRBV12-3/TRBV12-4
j_gene: TRBJ2-7
CDR3nt: TGTGCCAGCAGTTATGGGGGCTTGGGCTCCTACGAGCAGTACTTC
CDR3aa: CASSYGGLGSYEQYF

abundance: -
d_gene: -
v_gene: TRBV12-3/TRBV12-4
j_gene: TRBJ2-1
CDR3nt: TGTGCCAGCCCCCCACCAGGGGATTGGGGCAATGAGCAGTTCTTC
CDR3aa: CASPPPGDWGNEQFF